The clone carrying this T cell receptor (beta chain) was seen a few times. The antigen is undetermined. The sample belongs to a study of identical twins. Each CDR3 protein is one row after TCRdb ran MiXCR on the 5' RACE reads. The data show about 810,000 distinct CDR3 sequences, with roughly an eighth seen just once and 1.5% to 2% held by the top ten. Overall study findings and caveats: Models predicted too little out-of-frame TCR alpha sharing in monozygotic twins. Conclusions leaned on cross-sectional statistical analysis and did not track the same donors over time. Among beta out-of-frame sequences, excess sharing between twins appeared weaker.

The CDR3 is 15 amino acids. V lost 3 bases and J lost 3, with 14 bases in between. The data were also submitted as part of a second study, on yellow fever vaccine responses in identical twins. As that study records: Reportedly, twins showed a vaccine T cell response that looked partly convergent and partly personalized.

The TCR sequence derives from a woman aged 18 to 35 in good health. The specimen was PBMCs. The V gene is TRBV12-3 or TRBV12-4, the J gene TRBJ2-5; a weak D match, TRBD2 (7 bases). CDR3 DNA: TGTGCCAGCAGTTTGGGAGGGGGTCGGAAAGAGACCCAGTACTTC. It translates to CASSLGGGRKETQYF.